The 15 T cell receptor beta chains presented below share a single source sample, sequenced in a study of T cells in Graves' hyperthyroidism and ophthalmopathy. TCR beta CDR3 region amplification was performed from RNA transcripts. First-round RT-PCR of the TCR CDR3 relied on the HTBI primer set. TCRdb re-called the multiplex PCR reads through MiXCR, storing one row per CDR3 protein. The data contain more than 300,000 distinct CDR3 sequences, roughly 15% of them singletons. The sequencing input was blood. The receptors come from a woman under 40 with Graves' ophthalmopathy.

This clonotype was counted at least ten times. CDR3 nucleotide sequence: TGTGCCAGCAGCCCAGGTGGGGGAATGAACACTGAAGCTTTCTTT. Protein product: CASSPGGGMNTEAFF. V gene TRBV7-9 combines with J gene TRBJ1-1; D possibly corresponds to TRBD1 (5 bases). Per germline, CDR1 SEHNR and CDR2 FQNEAQ (reference sequence). The CDR3 extends over 15 amino acids. The V gene lost 5 bases and the J gene lost 0 bases, with 13 bases spanning the gap.

This clonotype was seen repeatedly, ten times or more. J is TRBJ2-1 and V is TRBV28; the D gene is possibly TRBD1 (5 bases). Trimming stripped 8 bases from V and 1 base from J, with 33 bases between. Germline V CDR1 and CDR2: MDHEN, SYDVKM. This CDR3 region has 21 residues. CDR3 residues: CASQKEDDRYQSNPSYNEQFF. The CDR3 DNA sequence: TGTGCCAGCCAGAAAGAAGATGACAGATATCAGTCTAATCCTTCCTACAATGAGCAGTTCTTC.

The table lists this clonotype with many counts. The chain uses TRBV2 and TRBJ1-1; D not resolved. Per the germline V gene, CDR1 is SNHLY and CDR2 is FYNNEI. This CDR3 region has 14 residues. V was cut by 8 bases and J by 2 bases, with 15 bases left in between. The CDR3 bases are TGTGCCAGCCGTAGGGAGACCCCCAACACTGAAGCTTTCTTT. Protein product: CASRRETPNTEAFF. Full variable domain (rest looked up from reference TRBV2 and TRBJ1-1): EPEVTQTPSHQVTQMGQEVILRCVPISNHLYFYWYRQILGQKVEFLVSFYNNEISEKSEIFDDQFSVERPDGSNFTLKIRSTKLEDSAMYFCASRRETPNTEAFFGQGTRLTVV.

This clonotype was counted between two and nine times. This chain connects TRBV28 to TRBJ1-1; 7 nucleotides line up with TRBD1. Germline values: CDR1 MDHEN, CDR2 SYDVKM. CDR3 length equals 14 residues. J gave up 8 bases and V 7 bases, and 13 bases lay outside the gene matches. The CDR3 here is CASIESYRGREAFF. The CDR3, as DNA: TGTGCCAGCATCGAATCATACAGGGGACGGGAAGCTTTCTTT.

In its sample, this clonotype was seen a few times. This chain connects TRBV27 to TRBJ2-1, with TRBD2 identical over 8 bases. Germline values: CDR1 MNHEY, CDR2 SMNVEV (reference sequence). This CDR3 has 16 residues. V trimming: 6 bases; J trimming: 2 bases; junction bases outside the gene matches: 9. The CDR3 nucleotides read TGTGCCAGCAGGACCTTCCGGGGGGGGGCCTACAATGAGCAGTTCTTC. Translation gives CASRTFRGGAYNEQFF.

This clonotype was seen at least ten times. The V call is TRBV2, the J call TRBJ1-2; 7 bases match TRBD1. Germline CDR1 SNHLY, CDR2 FYNNEI. Trimming at V came to 7 bases and at J to 2 bases, leaving 4 bases not matched to a gene. This CDR3 comprises 13 residues. The CDR3 nucleotides are TGTGCCAGCAATAGGGACAGCAACTATGGCTACACCTTC. As protein: CASNRDSNYGYTF.

This clonotype was recorded at least ten times. V and J are TRBV11-2 and TRBJ2-4, with a weak D call TRBD2 (6 bases). CDR1 is SGHAT, CDR2 FQNNGV, per germline. V lost 0 bases and J lost 3, with 12 bases in between. The CDR3 has 16 residues. The CDR3 sequence: CASSLEGAGSKNIQYF. CDR3 DNA: TGTGCCAGCAGCTTAGAGGGTGCGGGAAGCAAAAACATTCAGTACTTC.

This clonotype has a count of ten or more. The chain links TRBV30 to TRBJ2-2; D is uncertain. CDR1 and CDR2 from the germline V gene are GTSNPN and SVGIG (reference sequence). Trimming took 0 bases from V and 7 from J, leaving 18 bases between them. The CDR3 extends over 16 amino acids. The CDR3 sequence: CAWSVFPHRSGGELFF. CDR3 DNA: TGTGCCTGGAGTGTATTTCCACATAGGTCGGGCGGGGAGCTGTTTTTT. The entire variable domain, with the rest obtained from reference TRBV30 and TRBJ2-2, is as follows: SQTIHQWPATLVQPVGSPLSLECTVEGTSNPNLYWYRQAAGRGLQLLFYSVGIGQISSEVPQNLSASRPQDRQFILSSKKLLLSDSGFYLCAWSVFPHRSGGELFFGEGSRLTVL.

This clonotype showed up many times. This chain joins TRBV7-2 and TRBJ1-4; no reliable D call. This CDR3 is 14 amino acids long. The germline V gene encodes CDR1 SGHTA and CDR2 FQGNSA. The ends were cut back, 5 bases at V and 0 bases at J, with 7 bases in the middle. CDR3 sequence: CASSPDATNEKLFF. CDR3 sequence (DNA): TGTGCCAGCAGCCCGGATGCAACTAATGAAAAACTGTTTTTT.

In this sample, this clonotype turned up many times. For the CDR3, the DNA is TGTGCCAGCAGGAATCTGTCTAGTGGCAATGAGCAGTTCTTC. Its translation is CASRNLSSGNEQFF. The chain recombines TRBV7-9 with TRBJ2-1; D uncertain. V was cut by 6 bases and J by 6 bases, with 15 bases left in between. The CDR3 runs 14 residues. The germline V gene has CDR1 SEHNR and CDR2 FQNEAQ (reference sequence).

There are many counts of this clonotype. CDR3 DNA: TGTGCCAGCAGCTTGAGCCGGGACAGGGGGGCTGGGACTGAAGCTTTCTTT. As protein: CASSLSRDRGAGTEAFF. The chain employs TRBV5-5 and TRBJ1-1, with TRBD1 identical over 11 bases. V shed 1 base, J shed 5 bases, and the junction held 10 bases outside the gene matches. CDR1 and CDR2 from the germline V gene are SGHKS and YYEKEE (reference sequence). CDR3 length: 17 residues.

In this sample, this clonotype turned up many times. The chain uses TRBV7-6 and TRBJ2-3; D is possibly TRBD1 (5 bases). Germline loops: CDR1 SGHVS, CDR2 FNYEAQ. The CDR3 has 14 residues. V lost 2 bases and J 3 bases, leaving 9 bases between the germline ends. CDR3 residues: CASSLSDRTDTQYF. CDR3 sequence (DNA): TGTGCCAGCAGCTTATCTGACAGAACAGATACGCAGTATTTT.

This clonotype was counted ten times or more. The J gene is TRBJ2-5, the V gene TRBV29-1; 9 positions match TRBD1. Germline CDR1 is SQVTM and CDR2 is ANQGSEA. This CDR3 has 15 residues. Trimming removed 6 bases from V and 2 bases from J; junction bases left unmatched: 10. The CDR3 protein is CSVDPPDRGQETQYF. The CDR3 DNA sequence: TGCAGCGTCGACCCGCCCGACAGGGGGCAAGAGACCCAGTACTTC.

This clonotype was seen at least ten times. The chain is built from TRBV20-1 and TRBJ2-7, with a weak D call TRBD1 (6 bases). The CDR3 runs to 12 residues. V lost 2 bases and J 6 bases, leaving 11 bases between the germline ends. Germline V lookup: CDR1 DFQATT, CDR2 SNEGSKA (reference sequence). CDR3 DNA sequence: TGCAGTGCTAGACACGGACAGCGCGAGCAGTACTTC. Translated, it gives CSARHGQREQYF.

This chain uses TRBV2 with TRBJ1-5, with a possible D match to TRBD1 (6 bases). This CDR3 is 15 amino acids long. In germline, CDR1 is SNHLY, CDR2 FYNNEI. Trimming removed 2 bases from V and 7 bases from J, with 15 bases in between. DNA of the CDR3: TGTGCCAGCAGTGAATATGCGGGGGCACGGCAGCCCCAGCATTTT. It yields the protein CASSEYAGARQPQHF.